This entry describes one TCR beta chain. Its antigen remains unknown. This CDR3 comprises 14 residues. Between the trimmed V and J ends, which lost 1 base and 4 bases, there was a span of 11 bases. Germline CDR1 and CDR2: SGHTA and FQGNSA. The PCR used 60 Vbeta and 13 Jbeta primers. Sequenced by immunoSEQ multiplex PCR; TCRdb stores in-frame clones only, minus some. The table includes 120,000 or so clones, 83% detected once. The data originate from a study of cytomegalovirus exposure and HLA in healthy donors. Study-wide results and limits: Reported results showed that the classifier diagnosed cytomegalovirus status with high specificity and sensitivity.

The origin of this receptor is a woman in her forties in good health and CMV-seropositive. The chain uses TRBV7-2 and TRBJ2-7; D uncertain. Sequenced sample: PBMCs. The CDR3 DNA reads TGTGCCAGCAGCTTAGGCGGCACGTCGTACGAGCAGTACTTC. Its protein is CASSLGGTSYEQYF.